The 24 T cell receptor beta chains in this list originate from one sample, sequenced in a study of cytomegalovirus exposure and HLA in healthy donors. Vbeta (60) and Jbeta (13) primers were used in the PCR. Libraries were prepared by immunoSEQ multiplex PCR; TCRdb keeps only in-frame clonotypes and omits some of them. The top ten hold about 3.8% of the sample, which has hundreds of thousands of clones, approximately 82% seen once. The sample taken for sequencing was PBMCs. These receptors were collected from a male donor in good health and CMV-seronegative.

The rearrangement links TRBV19 to TRBJ1-1; D is unresolved. The CDR3 has 12 amino acids. The germline V gene encodes CDR1 LNHDA and CDR2 SQIVND (reference sequence). V shed 2 bases and J shed 2 bases, with 3 bases lying between them. DNA of the CDR3: TGTGCCAGTAGTATACCTAACACTGAAGCTTTCTTT. Protein sequence: CASSIPNTEAFF.

The CDR3 DNA reads TGTGCCAGCTCACCAACGGAGTCGGGAGAGACCCAGTACTTC. Its translation: CASSPTESGETQYF. The V call is TRBV18, the J call TRBJ2-5, with unresolved D. The germline gives CDR1 KGHSH, CDR2 LQKENI. This CDR3 has 14 amino acids. Trimming shortened V by 2 bases and J by 4 bases, and 11 bases separated the two germline ends.

This clone occurred a few times. The chain uses TRBV2 and TRBJ1-1, with a tentative D call TRBD1 (6 bases). The CDR3 sequence is 10 residues long. The V end was cut by 10 bases, the J end by 11 bases, with 14 bases between. CDR1 and CDR2 (germline): SNHLY, FYNNEI. CDR3 nucleotides: TGTGCCATATCACAGGGTGACGCTTTCTTT. Amino acids: CAISQGDAFF.

This clone was observed a few times. This rearrangement joins TRBV19 to TRBJ1-3, with D uncertain. The CDR3 spans 15 residues. V was trimmed by 6 bases and J by 3 bases, leaving 15 bases between them. Germline assignment: CDR1 LNHDA and CDR2 SQIVND (reference sequence). CDR3 sequence (DNA): TGTGCCAGTAGCCCCCTCCTGGAGGTTGGAAACACCATATATTTT. Protein sequence: CASSPLLEVGNTIYF. The variable domain in full, completed from reference TRBV19 and TRBJ1-3, reads DGGITQSPKYLFRKEGQNVTLSCEQNLNHDAMYWYRQDPGQGLRLIYYSQIVNDFQKGDIAEGYSVSREKKESFPLTVTSAQKNPTAFYLCASSPLLEVGNTIYFGEGSWLTVV.

J is TRBJ2-1 and V is TRBV10-3; 9 bases fit TRBD1. This CDR3 comprises 15 residues. With 6 bases clipped from V and 10 bases from J, the junction kept 13 bases outside the gene matches. Germline-derived CDR1 and CDR2 are ENHRY and SYGVKD. CDR3 in DNA: TGTGCCATCAGCTACGGGACAGGGAATTTGATGGAGCAGTTCTTC. It encodes CAISYGTGNLMEQFF.

CDR3 sequence (DNA): TGTGCTTCAAGGGGTGGGCGGGAGACCCAGTACTTC. Its protein is CASRGGRETQYF. The gene calls are TRBV30 and TRBJ2-5; a possible D gene is TRBD1 (5 bases). CDR1 and CDR2 (germline): GTSNPN, SVGIG (reference sequence). The CDR3 runs to 12 residues. Using reference TRBV30 and TRBJ2-5 for the parts outside the CDR3, the full variable domain is SQTIHQWPATLVQPVGSPLSLECTVEGTSNPNLYWYRQAAGRGLQLLFYSVGIGQISSEVPQNLSASRPQDRQFILSSKKLLLSDSGFYLCASRGGRETQYFGPGTRLLVL.

The V gene is TRBV11-2, the J gene TRBJ2-1; D is possibly TRBD1 (6 bases). Per germline, CDR1 SGHAT and CDR2 FQNNGV. The CDR3 has 13 amino acids. V was pared by 2 bases and J by 8 bases, with 10 bases between. The DNA for the CDR3 is TGTGCCAGCAGCTTATGGACAGAGGATGAGCAGTTCTTC. It encodes CASSLWTEDEQFF.

This sequence joins TRBV19 and TRBJ2-2; 8 positions match TRBD2. The CDR3 is 16 amino acids. Per the germline V gene, CDR1 is LNHDA and CDR2 is SQIVND (reference sequence). Trimming removed 5 bases from V and 3 bases from J; junction bases left unmatched: 8. The CDR3 loop is CASSFSSGPHTGELFF. CDR3 DNA: TGTGCCAGTAGTTTTTCTAGCGGGCCCCACACCGGGGAGCTGTTTTTT.

The V gene is TRBV27, the J gene TRBJ2-7, with TRBD2 matching over 7 bases. The junction had 7 bases not matched to a gene; V was cut back by 2 bases and J by 0 bases. This CDR3 comprises 16 residues. The germline CDR1 and CDR2 sequences are MNHEY and SMNVEV (reference sequence). This CDR3 reads CASSLVSGRRSYEQYF. In DNA form, the CDR3 reads TGTGCCAGCAGTTTAGTGTCCGGGAGGCGCTCCTACGAGCAGTACTTC.

This clone was seen only a few times. This rearrangement joins TRBV6-5 to TRBJ2-7; 9 bases fit TRBD1. V gave up 5 bases and J gave up 0 bases; unmatched junction bases: 5. The germline gives CDR1 MNHEY, CDR2 SVGAGI. The CDR3 consists of 15 residues. The CDR3 sequence is CASSTPGQGSYEQYF. For the CDR3, the DNA is TGTGCCAGCAGTACCCCGGGACAGGGCTCCTACGAGCAGTACTTC.

V gene TRBV4-1 combines with J gene TRBJ2-7; TRBD2 matches 8 bases. Unmatched junction bases numbered 4, after V lost 0 bases and J lost 3 bases. The germline V gene has CDR1 MGHRA and CDR2 YSYEKL. The CDR3 consists of 15 residues. CDR3 in DNA: TGCGCCAGCAGCCAAGATCTTGCGGGGGGCTACGAGCAGTACTTC. It specifies CASSQDLAGGYEQYF.

V is TRBV28 and J is TRBJ2-5; D possibly uses TRBD1 or TRBD2 (5 bases each). The end of the DNA fits TRBJ2-7 better, so the J call may be wrong. Germline V CDR1 and CDR2: MDHEN, SYDVKM. The CDR3 covers 11 residues. The CDR3 spells CASSFGGEQYF. DNA of the CDR3: TGTGCCAGCAGTTTTGGGGGCGAGCAGTACTTC.

The V gene is TRBV4-1, the J gene TRBJ2-7, with D perhaps matching TRBD1 (7 bases). CDR1 is MGHRA and CDR2 is YSYEKL in the germline V gene. The V end was cut by 1 base, the J end by 4 bases, with 20 bases between. The CDR3 runs to 17 residues. Written as DNA, the CDR3 is TGCGCCAGCAGCCAAGGCCAGGGGGGTAGGACGGTATACGAGCAGTACTTC. It translates to CASSQGQGGRTVYEQYF.

The chain links TRBV19 to TRBJ2-3, with D possibly being TRBD2 (5 bases). Trimming cost V 3 bases and J 2 bases, with 15 bases left between them. Per germline, CDR1 LNHDA and CDR2 SQIVND (reference sequence). This CDR3 is 16 amino acids long. The CDR3 DNA reads as TGTGCCAGTAGTATTGGCTACCGGCGGGCCACAGATACGCAGTATTTT. This sequence encodes CASSIGYRRATDTQYF.

The J gene is TRBJ2-1, the V gene TRBV5-4, with a possible D match to TRBD2 (6 bases). Germline CDR1 reads SGHNT; CDR2 reads YYREEE (reference sequence). The V and J ends lost 1 base and 6 bases respectively, with 14 bases between them. This CDR3 comprises 15 residues. The CDR3 DNA reads TGTGCCAGCAGCTTGTTCGCGGGAATAAGCAATGAGCAGTTCTTC. It is translated as CASSLFAGISNEQFF. Using reference TRBV5-4 and TRBJ2-1 for the parts outside the CDR3, the full variable domain is ETGVTQSPTHLIKTRGQQVTLRCSSQSGHNTVSWYQQALGQGPQFIFQYYREEENGRGNFPPRFSGLQFPNYSSELNVNALELDDSALYLCASSLFAGISNEQFFGPGTRLTVL.

This sequence joins TRBV28 and TRBJ2-7; possible D gene TRBD1, 5 bases. This CDR3 is built from 14 residues. Per germline, CDR1 MDHEN and CDR2 SYDVKM. Between the trimmed V and J ends, which lost 6 bases and 3 bases, there was a span of 15 bases. The CDR3 region has the DNA TGTGCCAGCAGGATGGACAACAAATTCTACGAGCAGTACTTC. Translating it yields CASRMDNKFYEQYF.

The gene calls are TRBV7-8 and TRBJ2-7, with 13 nucleotides matching TRBD2. V gave up 0 bases and J gave up 2 bases; unmatched junction bases: 19. The CDR3 runs to 22 residues. Germline V lookup: CDR1 SGHVS, CDR2 FQNEAQ. CDR3 coding DNA: TGTGCCAGCAGCTTAGCGTTCAACCTTGAGGCGACTAGCGGGAGGCAAACCTACGAGCAGTACTTC. Encoded protein: CASSLAFNLEATSGRQTYEQYF.

V usage is TRBV30 and J usage is TRBJ2-3, with 10 bases lining up with TRBD2. Germline V gives CDR1 GTSNPN, CDR2 SVGIG (reference sequence). With 4 bases clipped from V and 2 bases from J, the junction kept 6 bases outside the gene matches. This CDR3 has 15 residues. CDR3 loop: CAWTLAGAHTDTQYF. The CDR3 DNA follows: TGTGCCTGGACCCTAGCGGGAGCGCACACAGATACGCAGTATTTT.

The chain combines TRBV2 with TRBJ2-5; D is unclear. The germline CDR1 and CDR2 sequences are SNHLY and FYNNEI. V was shortened by 7 bases and J by 1 base, with 4 bases between the two germline ends. The CDR3 is 11 amino acids. CDR3 nucleotides: TGTGCCAGCAACAGCCAAGAGACCCAGTACTTC. This codes for CASNSQETQYF.

The rearrangement joins TRBV6-1 to TRBJ2-7; TRBD2 aligns across 7 bases. The germline CDR1 and CDR2 sequences are MNHNS and SASEGT. The length of the CDR3 is 12 residues. V lost 2 bases to trimming and J lost 12 bases; unmatched junction nucleotides: 7. The CDR3 sequence is CASSEIAGGRYF. CDR3 sequence (DNA): TGTGCCAGCAGTGAAATAGCGGGCGGGCGGTACTTC.

The rearrangement links TRBV19 to TRBJ2-5, with a possible D match to TRBD1 (6 bases). Germline lookup yields CDR1 LNHDA and CDR2 SQIVND (reference sequence). The CDR3 consists of 16 residues. Deletions cut 2 bases from V and 5 bases from J, with 18 bases between. CDR3 DNA sequence: TGTGCCAGTAGTATAACAAAAAAGCAGGGGCAGGAGACCCAGTACTTC. It is translated as CASSITKKQGQETQYF.

V gene TRBV5-1 combines with J gene TRBJ2-3; 7 bases are a match to TRBD2. The CDR3 is 19 residues long. Unmatched junction bases numbered 15, after V lost 0 bases and J lost 2 bases. Germline loops: CDR1 SGHRS, CDR2 YFSETQ. Written as DNA, the CDR3 is TGCGCCAGCAGCTTGGAAATCTTCCGGGCTAGCGGAAACACAGATACGCAGTATTTT. It specifies CASSLEIFRASGNTDTQYF.

The V gene is TRBV27, the J gene TRBJ2-7, with a possible D match to TRBD2 (5 bases). V lost 4 bases, J lost 4 bases, and 8 bases lay in between. In germline, CDR1 is MNHEY, CDR2 SMNVEV (reference sequence). The CDR3 consists of 12 residues. CDR3 DNA: TGTGCCAGCAGTTCCTGGAGGTACGAGCAGTACTTC. It yields the protein CASSSWRYEQYF.

The chain recombines TRBV9 with TRBJ2-1, with 11 bases identical to TRBD2. The CDR3 is 17 residues long. Looked up from germline, CDR1 is SGDLS and CDR2 is YYNGEE. Trimming took 3 bases from V and 9 from J; bases not matched to a gene: 14. The CDR3 loop reads CASSGGVGTSGGGEQFF. The CDR3 DNA sequence: TGTGCCAGCAGCGGGGGGGTGGGGACTAGCGGTGGTGGTGAGCAGTTCTTC.